The present T cell receptor (beta chain) was sequenced within a study of blood T cell repertoires in COVID-19. As for the study in general: Specimens from acute and convalescent COVID-19 originated in the United States, Italy and Spain. T cells, B-cell-depleted T cells, or PBMCs supplied cDNA or gDNA.

CDR3 length: 14 amino acids. CDR1 and CDR2 (germline): LGHDT, YNNKEL (reference sequence). J lost 0 bases, V lost 11 bases, and 6 bases had no gene match. In the original processing: Reference gene primer amplification gave nucleated cell count estimates. Assay: immunoSEQ multiplex PCR; the TCRdb copy retains only in-frame clones and omits some. The V and J calls and clone size are taken from that table; D and trimming were inferred from the DNA. The sample shows 80,000 to 100,000 clones, approximately 80% of them seen only once. Sequenced input: peripheral blood. The receptor's source is a man between 65 and 85 years old with active or convalescent COVID-19. The rearrangement uses TRBV3-1 (or the pseudogene TRBV3-2) and TRBJ1-5; the match to TRBD1 covers 8 bases. CDR3: CAAGQGNSNQPQHF. As DNA, the CDR3 is TGTGCCGCAGGACAGGGTAATAGCAATCAGCCCCAGCATTTT.